The subject of this entry is one TCR beta chain. Its antigen is not yet known. The gene names and germline sequences given are murine. The read ends 1 residue early relative to the CDR3; the germline J gene fills the gap. The cysteine opens and the phenylalanine closes a CDR3 of 14 amino acids. The DNA shown is the part of the CDR3 that was read: 39 bases, in frame from base 1. As encoded in the germline V gene (reference sequence), CDR1 is LGHNA while CDR2 is YNLKQL. Ends trimmed: V by 0 bases, J by 4 bases; bases unmatched to a gene: 2. The receptor library was made with the immunoSEQ multiplex PCR assay. Adaptive Biotechnologies performed TCRbeta CDR3 sequencing at survey depth and reported CDR3 sequences, V/J genes, productive frequency, and template counts. Amplification of TCR beta CDR3 regions was performed from genomic DNA rather than from RNA. Per the authors' processing: Jensen-Shannon divergence served to quantify pairwise repertoire overlap between tissues, with 0 meaning identical and 1 meaning complete divergence. Tissues were clustered by single-linkage agglomerative hierarchical clustering of pairwise JSD values, and the clustering results were displayed as dendrograms. GLIPH2 was run on all patient samples with simulation_depth 1000, kmer_min_depth 3, cdr3_length_cutoff 8, keeping groups with more than two unique CDR3s. A standardized tissue-overlap score was calculated by extrapolating Jaccard GLIPH-group overlap across patients to a standard repertoire size of 1000 clones. To look at how diversity was associated with clinical or experimental variables, linear mixed-effect models were used, with tissue treated as a fixed effect and individual treated as a random effect. TCRdb holds this immuneACCESS table with in-frame rearrangements only. Some clones are missing; in checked studies, unresolved V genes explain under half, and the rest has no known cause. V, J and clone size reflect that table, while D and trimming were determined from the DNA. The sample contains just under 7,500 clones, 45% to 55% of them found a single time. The ten largest clones capture around 3.9% of the sample.

The data were obtained in a study of tissue T cells after allogeneic stem cell transplantation (dated by TCRdb to between 2021 and 2024). At the level of the whole study: The study profiled TCR beta repertoires across many tissues from research autopsies of patients with and without GVHD, plus mouse models of GVHD. The human arm was conducted as a prospective observational study, and neither blinding nor randomization was performed. General findings and caveats noted by the study authors: The patient cohort was small and varied clinically, and sampling depth was recognized as a limitation. In both patients and mice, T cells from blood and spleen covered only a limited part of the TCR repertoire found in tissues. Only a few T cell clones appeared in more than one patient, yet motif-based clustering showed tissue-specific repertoire signatures that were shared between patients. The study did not establish which tissue TCRs were alloreactive or antigen-specific, and some clones may have been host cells that persisted. Within patients, how anatomically similar tissues were was a major factor shaping TCR repertoire composition, regardless of disease or transplant status.

This sample's time point label indicates: mouse harvest day 7 after allogeneic transplant. Mouse grafts consisting of 10^7 T-cell-depleted bone marrow cells combined with 10^6 splenic CD5+ T cells were administered by tail vein injection. Mouse GVHD was modeled in a major MHC-mismatch B6 (H2b) into BALB/c (H2d) model, with tissues profiled at day 7 or 14. On day 7 or 14 post-transplant, mouse tissues and retro-orbital blood were harvested with separate sterile tools for each animal, and livers were flushed before harvest. Before genomic DNA isolation with the DNeasy Blood & Tissue Kit, mouse tissues were minced with razor blades in buffered saline.

Sequenced sample: gut tissue. This TCR came from a female BALB/c mouse given C57BL/6 T cells with graft-versus-host disease after an allogeneic hematopoietic cell transplant. Recombination linked TRBV5 to TRBJ2-7, and 8 junctional nucleotides match TRBD2. CDR3 bases read: TGTGCCAGCAGCCAAGACTGGGGGGTTTATGAACAGTAC. This translates into CASSQDWGVYEQY. The full CDR3 is CASSQDWGVYEQYF.